These 19 T cell receptor beta chains originate from one sample sequenced in a study of tumor and adjacent non-tumor tissue in lung cancer (dated by TCRdb to the late 2010s). RNA was extracted from bulk unsorted tissue and checked for quality with a NanoDrop ND-1000 and an Agilent 2100. Distant non-tumor tissue taken more than 3 cm from the tumor edge was used as the normal lung sample. Library preparation used multiplex PCR. Sequencing was carried out with an Illumina HiSeq 2500. TCRbeta libraries were built by three rounds of nested PCR using primers (Table S4), following protocols modified from ARM-PCR. TCRdb passed the public sequencing reads through fastp at Q25 and MiXCR, retaining productive beta sequences. Entries that share a CDR3 protein sequence are merged under the most common genes and DNA. The sample has 50,000 to 70,000 distinct CDR3 sequences on record, roughly 60% of them singletons. Roughly a third of the sample rests with the top ten.

Sequenced: distant non-tumor lung tissue. These receptors all stem from an older man with non-small cell lung cancer.

With respect to this clonotype: An end of the junction differs from the germline gene, which may be a read error. V usage is TRBV29-1 and J usage is TRBJ2-3; D might be TRBD1 or TRBD2, each matching 5 bases. Germline V CDR1 and CDR2: SQVTM, ANQGSEA. The CDR3 is 11 residues long. The CDR3 loop reads CIVPLGDTRYF. The CDR3 DNA is TGCATCGTCCCACTGGGGGATACGCGGTATTTT.

Remarks on this clonotype: Because it lacks the conserved phenylalanine or tryptophan at the end, this CDR3 is likely a read error. This chain connects TRBV4-2 to TRBJ1-1; D uncertain. V lost 0 bases and J 6 bases, leaving 14 bases between the germline ends. Germline assignment: CDR1 LGHNA and CDR2 YNFKEQ. The CDR3 totals 15 residues. CDR3 loop: CASSQDRARIPEAFL. The CDR3 DNA follows: TGTGCCAGCAGCCAAGACCGGGCGAGAATCCCTGAAGCTTTCTTA.

V gene TRBV5-1 combines with J gene TRBJ2-3; D unclear. Germline V gene sequence: CDR1 SGHRS, CDR2 YFSETQ. V lost 0 bases, J lost 9 bases, and 8 bases lay in between. CDR3 size: 12 residues. As DNA, the CDR3 is TGCGCCAGCAGCTTGGATATATCCACGCAGTATTTT. Amino acid sequence: CASSLDISTQYF.

This clonotype was counted only a few times. A single base separates this from a much larger clone, so it may be a read error. V gene TRBV6-1 combines with J gene TRBJ1-5, with a weak D call TRBD1 (6 bases). Between the trimmed V and J ends, which lost 8 bases and 3 bases, there was a span of 17 bases. This CDR3 region has 15 residues. Germline V gives CDR1 MNHNS, CDR2 SASEGT. The CDR3 nucleotides are TGTGCCAGCCTATCACAGGGACTGGACAATCAGCCCCAGCATTTT. Protein product: CASLSQGLDNQPQHF.

With regard to this clonotype: A read error may be the cause here, since a much bigger clone is one base away. The gene calls are TRBV12-3 or TRBV12-4 and TRBJ1-6; D is undetermined. Trimming left V 3 bases short and J 9 bases short, with 15 bases between. The CDR3 covers 15 residues. In DNA form, the CDR3 reads TGTGCCAGCAGTTTGGGGTGTTCTGTTGGTTCACCCCTCCACTTT. Translating gives CASSLGCSVGSPLHF.

On this clonotype: Germline and junction disagree at one end, which may indicate a read error. The chain links TRBV5-5 to TRBJ1-2; 10 nucleotides match TRBD1. The CDR3 contains 16 residues. Germline V gene sequence: CDR1 SGHKS, CDR2 YYEKEE (reference sequence). As DNA, the CDR3 is TGTGCCAGCGGCTTGAGTCCGGGACAGGGGCCCTGTGGCTACACCTTC. It encodes CASGLSPGQGPCGYTF. Full variable domain (remainder filled in from reference TRBV5-5 and TRBJ1-2): DAGVTQSPTHLIKTRGQQVTLRCSPISGHKSVSWYQQVLGQGPQFIFQYYEKEERGRGNFPDRFSARQFPNYSSELNVNALLLGDSALYLCASGLSPGQGPCGYTFGSGTRLTVV.

The rearrangement joins TRBV12-3 or TRBV12-4 to TRBJ1-1; D call uncertain. The CDR3 extends over 13 amino acids. V lost 3 bases and J 8 bases, leaving 13 bases between the germline ends. As DNA, the CDR3 is TGTGCCAGCAGTTTGACAAGGCGGGCCGAAGCTTTCTTT. It is translated as CASSLTRRAEAFF.

The chain employs TRBV28 and TRBJ1-1; D not resolved. The CDR3 is made up of 12 amino acids. Germline V gene data show CDR1 as MDHEN and CDR2 as SYDVKM. V was shortened by 6 bases and J by 8 bases, with 13 bases between the two germline ends. CDR3 nucleotides: TGTGCCAGCAGATACGGGCTAAGGGAAGCTTTCTTT. This translates into CASRYGLREAFF.

This clonotype was seen repeatedly, ten times or more. V and J are TRBV6-2 or TRBV6-3 and TRBJ1-2; D is unclear. V dropped 7 bases and J dropped 2 bases, with 17 bases sitting between them. This CDR3 is 15 amino acids long. Germline assignment: CDR1 MNHEY and CDR2 SVGEGT. Written as DNA, the CDR3 is TGTGCCAGCACCCCGTTCGCAACCATGAACTATGGCTACACCTTC. Protein product: CASTPFATMNYGYTF.

The chain joins TRBV7-9 to TRBJ2-7, with 9 positions matching TRBD1. Per germline, CDR1 SEHNR and CDR2 FQNEAQ (reference sequence). The CDR3 loop spans 20 amino acids. V gave up 1 base and J gave up 0 bases; unmatched junction bases: 16. The CDR3, as DNA: TGTGCCAGCAGCTTAGTAGCCCGAGACAGGGGGGTCCGTTACTCCTACGAGCAGTACTTC. This gives the protein CASSLVARDRGVRYSYEQYF.

The chain's CDR3 is CSVLGTSSSDTQYF. DNA of the CDR3: TGCAGCGTTTTAGGGACTAGTTCTTCAGATACGCAGTATTTT. This rearrangement joins TRBV29-1 to TRBJ2-3; 8 bases map to TRBD2. The junction had 8 bases not matched to a gene; V was cut back by 5 bases and J by 4 bases. Germline CDR1 and CDR2: SQVTM and ANQGSEA. This CDR3 comprises 14 residues.

In this sample, this clonotype turned up a few times. A read error may explain this, as a much larger clone is one base away. J is TRBJ1-1 and V is TRBV6-5; a weak D match, TRBD1 (6 bases). V lost 5 bases to trimming and J lost 1 base, with 11 bases between them. The CDR3 has 14 residues. CDR1 is MNHEY, CDR2 SVGAGI, per germline. This CDR3 reads CASSPATGNTEAFF. The CDR3 nucleotides are TGTGCCAGCAGTCCCGCGACAGGGAACACTGAAGCTTTCTTT.

Concerning this clonotype itself: A clone one base away is much larger, so this may be a read error. The gene calls are TRBV10-3 and TRBJ1-5, with 8 bases fitting TRBD1. This CDR3 spans 15 amino acids. Per germline, CDR1 ENHRY and CDR2 SYGVKD. With V trimmed by 4 bases and J by 0 bases, 2 bases remained unmatched. In DNA form, the CDR3 reads TGTGCCATCAGTGTGACAGGGGTTAGCAATCAGCCCCAGCATTTT. It yields the protein CAISVTGVSNQPQHF.

As to this clonotype: The junction does not match germline at one end; this may be a read error. The chain recombines TRBV20-1 with TRBJ2-5; the D call may be TRBD1 or TRBD2 (5 bases each). Germline V gene lookup returns CDR1 DFQATT and CDR2 SNEGSKA (reference sequence). CDR3 length: 14 amino acids. The CDR3 loop reads CSATDGAVGESQYF. The CDR3 region has the DNA TGCAGTGCCACCGACGGGGCAGTAGGAGAGAGCCAGTACTTC.

As regards this clonotype: A much more abundant neighbour one base away suggests this may be a read error. V gene TRBV5-4 combines with J gene TRBJ2-7; 9 bases fit TRBD2. CDR3 length equals 15 residues. Trimming cost V 4 bases and J 0 bases; bases outside gene matches: 5. CDR1 is SGHNT, CDR2 YYREEE, per germline (reference sequence). The CDR3 DNA is TGTGCCAGCAGCATGCGGGGGGGACTCTCCTACGAGCAGTACTTC. The encoded protein is CASSMRGGLSYEQYF.

This clonotype was seen just once. This chain joins TRBV11-2 and TRBJ2-1; the match to TRBD2 covers 9 bases. This CDR3 contains 17 residues. V shed 9 bases and J 6 bases; nucleotides not matched to a gene: 18. Germline V gives CDR1 SGHAT, CDR2 FQNNGV. CDR3 protein: CASSPQIAGASINEQFF. The CDR3 DNA reads as TGTGCCAGTAGCCCACAAATAGCGGGGGCGAGCATCAATGAGCAGTTCTTC.

This clonotype was seen only a few times. The chain couples TRBV6-1 to TRBJ2-1; 7 bases line up with TRBD2. Germline V gives CDR1 MNHNS, CDR2 SASEGT. V trimming: 8 bases; J trimming: 8 bases; junction bases outside the gene matches: 21. This CDR3 region has 17 residues. CDR3 DNA sequence: TGTGCCAGCGGATGGCCCGACTGGGGTGGGGGGGTCTATGAGCAGTTCTTC. This gives the protein CASGWPDWGGGVYEQFF.

About this clonotype: Just one base apart from a much larger clone, this may be a read error. This chain uses TRBV5-5 with TRBJ1-1; D ambiguous. Germline CDR1 is SGHKS and CDR2 is YYEKEE (reference sequence). The CDR3 is made up of 13 amino acids. The V end was cut by 6 bases, the J end by 0 bases, with 9 bases between. CDR3 DNA: TGTGCCAGCAATGACAAATTGAACACTGAAGCTTTCTTT. Protein: CASNDKLNTEAFF.

With regard to this clonotype: The junction departs from the called germline gene at one end, perhaps through a read error. The chain has TRBV12-3 or TRBV12-4 and TRBJ1-1; no firm D call. The CDR3 has 13 residues. CDR3 nucleotide sequence: TGTGCCGGCAGCTCCCCGATGAACACTGAAGCTTTCTTT. Translating it yields CAGSSPMNTEAFF.